Sequencing of this T cell receptor beta chain was carried out in a study of neurological immune-mediated disorders. Per germline, CDR1 SGHRS and CDR2 YFSETQ. V gave up 4 bases and J gave up 1 base, with 13 bases separating them. The CDR3 loop spans 15 amino acids. There are many counts of this clonotype. TCRdb passed the 5' RACE reads through MiXCR, listing each CDR3 protein once. The table includes 50,000 or so distinct CDR3 sequences, 3% to 4% detected once. Sequencing input: PBMCs. The chain recombines TRBV5-1 with TRBJ2-3; D might be TRBD2 (5 bases). The receptor's source is a man aged 40-49 years with multiple sclerosis. The CDR3 loop is CASSLGPAGTDTQYF. CDR3 nucleotide sequence: TGCGCCAGCAGCCTCGGTCCAGCGGGCACAGATACGCAGTATTTT.